This T cell receptor beta chain appears in the sequencing data of a study of identical twins. This clonotype was seen a few times. Antigen: not known. Trimming took 0 bases from V and 3 from J; bases not matched to a gene: 5. The CDR3 consists of 15 residues. In germline, CDR1 is MNHEY, CDR2 SVGAGI. Study observations and caveats: Among monozygotic twins, out-of-frame TCR alpha sharing exceeded what models predicted.

TCRdb re-called the 5' RACE reads through MiXCR, storing one row per CDR3 protein. The data contain hundreds of thousands of distinct CDR3 sequences, approximately 22% of them singletons. The sample also formed part of further work on T cells expressing NK-cell markers. That report adds: Restricting sorting to alpha-beta TCR T cells was achieved in several experiments by an anti-gamma-delta TCR antibody.

The specimen sequenced was PBMCs. This clonotype was sampled from a woman under 30 in good health. The rearrangement joins TRBV6-5 to TRBJ2-7; 7 bases map to TRBD1. The CDR3 sequence is CASSYSGTANYEQYF. The CDR3 DNA sequence: TGTGCCAGCAGTTACTCCGGGACAGCTAACTACGAGCAGTACTTC.